Included here is one T cell receptor beta chain sequence, with context. The data were taken from a study of blood T cell repertoires in COVID-19. Study summary: The study drew acute and convalescent COVID-19 samples from the United States, Italy and Spain.

CDR1 and CDR2 from the germline V gene are LNHDA and SQIVND (reference sequence). V lost 5 bases, J lost 0 bases, and 14 bases lay in between. This CDR3 region has 16 residues. Repertoires were generated with immunoSEQ multiplex PCR, while TCRdb's copy carries only in-frame clones and drops some. The sample lists about 330,000 clones, roughly 90% occurring once. The material sequenced was peripheral blood. The sequence was collected from a woman aged 50 to 60 with active or convalescent COVID-19. This chain links TRBV19 with TRBJ1-3; D is ambiguous. The CDR3 loop reads CASSLQSVRSGNTIYF. The CDR3 bases are TGTGCCAGTAGTTTACAAAGCGTCCGCTCTGGAAACACCATATATTTT.